This T cell receptor beta chain originates from a study of T cells in Graves' hyperthyroidism and ophthalmopathy. General observations from the study: Model predictions of ophthalmopathy came a median around 7.1 months before onset. A model of 13 V-J features distinguished ophthalmopathy from stable hyperthyroidism.

Fresh 10 ml peripheral blood yielded PBMCs. This clonotype was seen repeatedly, ten times or more. Its matching antigen is unknown. With 5 bases removed from V and 0 bases from J, the gap between germline ends came to 12 bases. Per germline, CDR1 SGHKS and CDR2 YYEKEE (reference sequence). This CDR3 contains 15 residues. TCR beta CDR3 regions were amplified from RNA. RT-PCR in the first round (using the HTBI primer set) targeted the TCR CDR3. MiXCR was run by TCRdb on the multiplex PCR reads, yielding one entry per CDR3 protein. The data hold hundreds of thousands of distinct CDR3 sequences, with less than 25% observed a single time.

This TCR was recovered from a man aged 25 to 45 with Graves' ophthalmopathy. The sample taken for sequencing was blood. The rearrangement links TRBV5-5 to TRBJ2-1; D may be TRBD2 (5 bases). CDR3 sequence (DNA): TGTGCCAGCAGACAAGGACTCAGCTCCTACAATGAGCAGTTCTTC. Translated, it gives CASRQGLSSYNEQFF. The whole variable domain, remainder taken from reference TRBV5-5 and TRBJ2-1, is DAGVTQSPTHLIKTRGQQVTLRCSPISGHKSVSWYQQVLGQGPQFIFQYYEKEERGRGNFPDRFSARQFPNYSSELNVNALLLGDSALYLCASRQGLSSYNEQFFGPGTRLTVL.